The 14 T cell receptor beta chains below come from one sample, sequenced in a study of CD8+ T cells in alopecia areata. Specified treatment: oral pan-JAK inhibitor, 5-10 mg twice daily. Extracted RNA was reverse transcribed, and the resulting cDNA served as sequencing template. Sequencing used immunoSEQ multiplex PCR; TCRdb keeps in-frame clones, though not all of them. There are approximately 280,000 clones in the sample; roughly 64% occur only once, and under 2% lies in the top ten. The sequences come from CD4+ T cells sorted from blood, collected at week 24, from a patient treated with tofacitinib. Every receptor here comes from a human donor with alopecia areata.

This clone turned up a few times. This chain links TRBV7-2 with TRBJ2-3; TRBD2 is a possible D gene (5 bases). Germline V gene data show CDR1 as SGHTA and CDR2 as FQGNSA. The CDR3 has 15 residues. V lost 4 bases and J 2 bases, leaving 13 bases between the germline ends. CDR3 residues: CASSSSSGITDTQYF. For the CDR3, the DNA is TGTGCCAGCAGCTCTTCCTCGGGGATCACAGATACGCAGTATTTT.

The chain is built from TRBV19 and TRBJ2-2; possible D gene TRBD2, 5 bases. Germline CDR1 and CDR2: LNHDA and SQIVND (reference sequence). The CDR3 runs to 14 residues. V lost 4 bases to trimming and J lost 10 bases, with 16 bases between them. The CDR3 spells CASSRGPRSEELFF. In DNA form, the CDR3 reads TGTGCCAGTAGTAGAGGGCCCCGATCGGAGGAGCTGTTTTTT.

The rearrangement uses TRBV10-3 and TRBJ1-1; D is ambiguous. The germline V and J ends were trimmed by 5 bases and 4 bases, with 8 bases remaining between them. Germline V gene lookup returns CDR1 ENHRY and CDR2 SYGVKD. The CDR3 runs 12 residues. CDR3 protein: CAISRETTEAFF. DNA of the CDR3: TGTGCCATCAGTCGAGAAACCACTGAAGCTTTCTTT.

This chain connects TRBV7-2 to TRBJ2-1; 8 bases line up with TRBD1. The CDR3 loop spans 14 amino acids. CDR1 and CDR2 from the germline V gene are SGHTA and FQGNSA. Trimming took 4 bases from V and 4 from J; bases not matched to a gene: 3. CDR3 sequence reads: CASSSRQGYNEQFF. As DNA, the CDR3 is TGTGCCAGCAGCTCGAGACAGGGGTACAATGAGCAGTTCTTC.

This clone has only a few counts. The chain uses TRBV30 and TRBJ2-7; tentative D call: TRBD2 (5 bases). The CDR3 runs 12 residues. Germline CDR1 and CDR2: GTSNPN and SVGIG (reference sequence). Trimming shortened V by 5 bases and J by 3 bases, and 11 bases separated the two germline ends. The CDR3 DNA reads as TGTGCCTGGGGGGAGATGGGCTACGAGCAGTACTTC. This encodes CAWGEMGYEQYF.

V and J are TRBV13 and TRBJ1-1; 7 positions agree with TRBD1. The J segment lost 2 bases and the V segment lost 3 bases, leaving 6 bases of the junction unmatched. The length of the CDR3 is 15 residues. Germline-derived CDR1 and CDR2 are PRHDT and FYEKMQ (reference sequence). The CDR3 nucleotides are TGTGCCAGCAGCTTCTACACAGGGGTAAACACTGAAGCTTTCTTT. Its protein product is CASSFYTGVNTEAFF. Looking up the rest from reference TRBV13 and TRBJ1-1 gives the full variable domain: AAGVIQSPRHLIKEKRETATLKCYPIPRHDTVYWYQQGPGQDPQFLISFYEKMQSDKGSIPDRFSAQQFSDYHSELNMSSLELGDSALYFCASSFYTGVNTEAFFGQGTRLTVV.

This clone was seen once. The rearrangement uses TRBV27 and TRBJ2-3; tentatively, D is TRBD2 (6 bases). Germline V CDR1 and CDR2: MNHEY, SMNVEV (reference sequence). CDR3 length: 15 residues. Trimming pared 2 bases from V and 0 bases from J, leaving 9 bases between. CDR3 region: CASSLRLVSTDTQYF. In DNA, the CDR3 is TGTGCCAGCAGTTTAAGACTAGTTAGCACAGATACGCAGTATTTT.

V and J are TRBV11-2 and TRBJ1-6; no definite D call. V was trimmed by 1 base and J by 7 bases, leaving 8 bases between them. The CDR3 runs 14 residues. Germline V gives CDR1 SGHAT, CDR2 FQNNGV. CDR3 sequence reads: CASSLAYRNSPLHF. CDR3 bases: TGTGCCAGCAGCTTAGCCTACCGGAATTCACCCCTCCACTTT.

The V call is TRBV19, the J call TRBJ1-5; no clear D. This CDR3 comprises 12 residues. Trimming removed 4 bases from V and 7 bases from J, with 8 bases in between. Germline V gene sequence: CDR1 LNHDA, CDR2 SQIVND (reference sequence). Here the CDR3 reads CASSKGWQPQHF. The CDR3 region has the DNA TGTGCCAGTAGTAAGGGTTGGCAGCCCCAGCATTTT.

The chain employs TRBV30 and TRBJ1-2, with no clear D. With 7 bases removed from V and 7 bases from J, the gap between germline ends came to 13 bases. In germline, CDR1 is GTSNPN, CDR2 SVGIG (reference sequence). The CDR3 has 11 amino acids. The CDR3 nucleotides are TGTGCCTCCTACAATACCCCTGGCTACACCTTC. It translates to CASYNTPGYTF.

The chain is built from TRBV30 and TRBJ1-1, with D tentatively TRBD1 (5 bases). V lost 8 bases and J 2 bases, leaving 18 bases between the germline ends. The V gene's germline CDR1 is GTSNPN and CDR2 SVGIG (reference sequence). The CDR3 is 14 residues long. The CDR3 here is CAREETGRNTEAFF. CDR3 sequence (DNA): TGTGCCAGAGAAGAAACAGGACGCAACACTGAAGCTTTCTTT.

This chain uses TRBV4-3 with TRBJ2-2; D gene ambiguous. This CDR3 comprises 15 residues. Germline CDR1 is LGHNA and CDR2 is YSLEER. V lost 1 base to trimming and J lost 4 bases, with 10 bases between them. The CDR3 DNA sequence: TGCGCCAGCAGCCAAGGGGCAGGTCTCACCGGGGAGCTGTTTTTT. Protein sequence: CASSQGAGLTGELFF.

This chain joins TRBV7-2 and TRBJ1-2; 7 nucleotides line up with TRBD1. CDR3 length equals 15 residues. J lost 6 bases, V lost 5 bases, and 12 bases had no gene match. The germline V gene encodes CDR1 SGHTA and CDR2 FQGNSA. Here the CDR3 reads CASSPSTGRADGYTF. The CDR3 DNA follows: TGTGCCAGCAGCCCTTCGACAGGGAGGGCTGATGGCTACACCTTC.

This chain links TRBV27 with TRBJ1-2; 7 bases map to TRBD1. Losses at the gene ends were 5 bases for V and 0 bases for J; bases not matched to a gene: 6. The CDR3 consists of 15 residues. Germline CDR1 reads MNHEY; CDR2 reads SMNVEV (reference sequence). The CDR3 DNA reads as TGTGCCAGCAGTCCAGGGACAGCTGCTAACTATGGCTACACCTTC. Protein sequence: CASSPGTAANYGYTF.